A selection of T cell receptor beta chains follows, all from one sample in a study of blood T cell repertoires in COVID-19. Data came from immunoSEQ multiplex PCR; TCRdb stores just in-frame clones and leaves some out. The profile shows under 300,000 clones, around 90% of them singletons. Sequences were obtained from PBMCs or T cells enriched from blood (not recorded which). The receptors stem from a woman in her thirties or forties who had recovered from COVID-19. CDR3s include the opening cysteine and the closing phenylalanine or tryptophan. The D gene is left open where the match is weak. Part of the rows lack a size; the others show once, few, many or a class for expanded clones.

NA | TRBD2 | TRBJ2-3 | TRBV20-1 | TGCAGTGCTAGTCTTGGCTGGCGGGAGGGCCCCACAGATACGCAGTATTTT | CSASLGWREGPTDTQYF
NA | NA | TRBJ1-6 | TRBV5-4 | TGTGCCAGCAGTCTTTCGACGGGGGATTCACCCCTCCACTTT | CASSLSTGDSPLHF
NA | NA | TRBJ2-7 | TRBV5-1 | TGCGCCAGCAGCTTTTTGTCCGACGGGTACGAGCAGTACTTC | CASSFLSDGYEQYF
NA | TRBD1 | TRBJ1-5 | TRBV30 | TGTGCCTGGAGTGTGACGAACGCAGGGGGACAGCCCCAGCATTTT | CAWSVTNAGGQPQHF
NA | TRBD1 | TRBJ2-7 | TRBV6-5 | TGTGCCACCTCCGGGACAGGTGCCGTGGAGCAGTACTTC | CATSGTGAVEQYF
NA | NA | TRBJ2-4 | TRBV30 | TGTGCCTTTGAGGGGGAAGCCAAAAACATTCAGTACTTC | CAFEGEAKNIQYF
NA | TRBD1 | TRBJ1-1 | TRBV6-5 | TGTGCCAGCAGGGGTACAGGGGTGGGAACTGAAGCTTTCTTT | CASRGTGVGTEAFF
NA | NA | TRBJ2-3 | TRBV7-2 | TGTGCCAGCAGCTTAGTCCGTCAGGGGGATACGCAGTATTTT | CASSLVRQGDTQYF
NA | NA | TRBJ2-3 | TRBV30 | TGTGCCTGGGGGACTCCCTCAGATACGCAGTATTTT | CAWGTPSDTQYF
once | TRBD1 | TRBJ1-1 | TRBV9 | TGTGCCAGCAGCGCCGGGACAGGGGCCACTGAAGCTTTCTTT | CASSAGTGATEAFF
NA | NA | TRBJ1-3 | TRBV5-1 | TGCGCCAGCAGCTTGGAGGGGGGAAACACCATATATTTT | CASSLEGGNTIYF
NA | NA | TRBJ1-1 | TRBV15 | TGTGCCACCAGCAGTCGAAGCCGGACTGAAGCTTTCTTT | CATSSRSRTEAFF
NA | TRBD1 | TRBJ1-3 | TRBV19 | TGTGCCAGTAGCAGGGACAGGGCGTCGGGAAACACCATATATTTT | CASSRDRASGNTIYF
NA | TRBD1 | TRBJ1-2 | TRBV12-3/TRBV12-4 | TGTGCCAGCGGGTTTCCAGGGGGCGGGGGCTACACCTTC | CASGFPGGGGYTF
NA | TRBD1 | TRBJ1-3 | TRBV30 | TGTGCCTGGAGGCGGGACAGGGGAGCCTCTGGAAACACCATATATTTT | CAWRRDRGASGNTIYF
NA | NA | TRBJ2-1 | TRBV6-5 | TGTGCCAGCACCAAACCTAACTCCTACAATGAGCAGTTCTTC | CASTKPNSYNEQFF
NA | NA | TRBJ2-1 | TRBV3-1/TRBV3-2 | TGTGCCAGCAGCCAACGGACACCCTACAATGAGCAGTTCTTC | CASSQRTPYNEQFF
NA | NA | TRBJ1-2 | TRBV19 | TGTGCCAGTCTTGGAGCTAACTATGGCTACACCTTC | CASLGANYGYTF
NA | TRBD1 | TRBJ1-2 | TRBV5-6 | TGTGCCAGCAGCTTGGTTGGGACAGCCTCATCAGGGGGCTACACCTTC | CASSLVGTASSGGYTF
NA | NA | TRBJ1-2 | TRBV5-6 | TGTGCCAGCAGACCGGGGAGCTATGGCTACACCTTC | CASRPGSYGYTF
NA | TRBD2 | TRBJ2-7 | TRBV9 | TGTGCCAGCAGCGTAGTAGCGGGGGCCTACGAGCAGTACTTC | CASSVVAGAYEQYF
NA | NA | TRBJ1-2 | TRBV3-1/TRBV3-2 | TGTGCCAGCAGCCAAGTTGACAGGGGCTACACCTTC | CASSQVDRGYTF
NA | NA | TRBJ2-7 | TRBV25-1 | TGTGCCCTATTGGGGTCGGGAGTAATGTACGAGCAGTACTTC | CALLGSGVMYEQYF
NA | TRBD2 | TRBJ2-1 | TRBV7-9 | TGTGCCAGCAGCCCGCTAGCGGAATACTACAATGAGCAGTTCTTC | CASSPLAEYYNEQFF
NA | TRBD1 | TRBJ2-3 | TRBV27 | TGTGCCAGCAGTTTATTTGGGACAGGGGGCGCCCCGCAGTATTTT | CASSLFGTGGAPQYF
NA | TRBD2 | TRBJ2-7 | TRBV27 | TGTGCCAGCAGTTTGTCGCCCGAAACACTTAGCGGGTCCTACGAGCAGTACTTC | CASSLSPETLSGSYEQYF
NA | TRBD2 | TRBJ2-7 | TRBV6-1 | TGTGCCAGCAGTGAAGATGGCGGGAGAGGCGAGCAGTACTTC | CASSEDGGRGEQYF
NA | NA | TRBJ2-7 | TRBV6-5 | TGTGCCAGCATCCGAGGGGGGGACGGATCCTACGAGCAGTACTTC | CASIRGGDGSYEQYF
NA | TRBD2 | TRBJ2-7 | TRBV6-2/TRBV6-3 | TGTGCCAGCAGCAGACCGGGACTAGCGAGAGAGCAGTACTTC | CASSRPGLAREQYF
NA | NA | TRBJ2-1 | TRBV6-5 | TGTGCCAGCAGCCCCACGGACATTTACAATGAGCAGTTCTTC | CASSPTDIYNEQFF
NA | TRBD1 | TRBJ1-2 | TRBV28 | TGTGCCAGCAGCCCCGGGACAGGGGTTTACTATGGCTACACCTTC | CASSPGTGVYYGYTF
NA | TRBD1 | TRBJ1-2 | TRBV7-9 | TGTGCCAGCAGCTTCGGACAGGGGGCGCGGAGCTATGGCTACACCTTC | CASSFGQGARSYGYTF
once | NA | TRBJ1-2 | TRBV30 | TGTGCCTGGAGTGTCTGGGTCGGGGGCTACACCTTC | CAWSVWVGGYTF
NA | NA | TRBJ1-5 | TRBV15 | TGTGCCACCCGTCCTCCCGGGAACAATCAGCCCCAGCATTTT | CATRPPGNNQPQHF
NA | NA | TRBJ2-7 | TRBV30 | TGTGCCTCCTCCCTCTCTCGACAGGTCTACTTC | CASSLSRQVYF
once | NA | TRBJ1-1 | TRBV6-5 | TGTGCCAGCACACCCTCAGGGTTGAACACTGAAGCTTTCTTT | CASTPSGLNTEAFF
NA | NA | TRBJ2-5 | TRBV6-1 | TGTGCCAGCAGTGAACTAGGCGGAGGAGCGACCCAGTACTTC | CASSELGGGATQYF
NA | NA | TRBJ2-3 | TRBV9 | TGTGCCAGCAGCCGCTCCGGGGGCACAGATACGCAGTATTTT | CASSRSGGTDTQYF
once | NA | TRBJ1-2 | TRBV19 | TGTGCCAGTAGTAATTTCGGGAGCTCGGGTGATGGCTACACCTTC | CASSNFGSSGDGYTF
NA | TRBD1 | TRBJ1-2 | TRBV7-9 | TGTGCCAGCAGCCCCTCCGGGACAGGGTATTTTAGCTATGGCTACACCTTC | CASSPSGTGYFSYGYTF
NA | NA | TRBJ1-4 | TRBV10-3 | TGTGCCATCAGTGAGACAGGTACGGACGAAAAACTGTTTTTT | CAISETGTDEKLFF
NA | TRBD1 | TRBJ2-5 | TRBV2 | TGTGCCAACAGACAGGGGGCGACGTCTGAGACCCAGTACTTC | CANRQGATSETQYF
NA | NA | TRBJ2-7 | TRBV12-3/TRBV12-4 | TGTGCCAGCCGTTTAGAAGCAGGGCGCGAGCAGTACTTC | CASRLEAGREQYF
NA | NA | TRBJ2-1 | TRBV11-2 | TGTGCCAGCAGCTTAGATTTCAACAGTTACAATGAGCAGTTCTTC | CASSLDFNSYNEQFF
NA | NA | TRBJ1-6 | TRBV6-5 | TGTGCCAGCAGTTACTCGTATAGTCAAGAATCACCCCTCCACTTT | CASSYSYSQESPLHF
NA | TRBD1 | TRBJ2-2 | TRBV18 | TGTGCCAGCTCCCACGACAGGGCGCCCGAGGAGCTGTTTTTT | CASSHDRAPEELFF